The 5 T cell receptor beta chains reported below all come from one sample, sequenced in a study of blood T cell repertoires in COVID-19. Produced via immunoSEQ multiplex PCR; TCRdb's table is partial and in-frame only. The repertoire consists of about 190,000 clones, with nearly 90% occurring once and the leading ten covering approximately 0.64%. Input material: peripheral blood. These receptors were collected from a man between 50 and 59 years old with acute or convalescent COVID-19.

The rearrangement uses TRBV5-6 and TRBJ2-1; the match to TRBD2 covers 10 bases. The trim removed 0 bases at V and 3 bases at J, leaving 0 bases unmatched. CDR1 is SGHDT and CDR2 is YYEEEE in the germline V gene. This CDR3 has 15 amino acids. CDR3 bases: TGTGCCAGCAGCTTGGGACTAGCGGGCTACAATGAGCAGTTCTTC. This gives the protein CASSLGLAGYNEQFF.

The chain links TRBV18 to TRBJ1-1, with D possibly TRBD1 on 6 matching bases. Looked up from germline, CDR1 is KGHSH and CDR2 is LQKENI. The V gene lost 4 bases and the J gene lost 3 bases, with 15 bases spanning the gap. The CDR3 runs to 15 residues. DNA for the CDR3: TGTGCCAGCTCACGGTCGACAGGAGTTGACACTGAAGCTTTCTTT. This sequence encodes CASSRSTGVDTEAFF.

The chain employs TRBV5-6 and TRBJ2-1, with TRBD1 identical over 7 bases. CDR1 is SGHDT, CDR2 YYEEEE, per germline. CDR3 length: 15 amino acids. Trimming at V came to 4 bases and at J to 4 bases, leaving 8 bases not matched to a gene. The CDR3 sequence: CASSNLDRDYNEQFF. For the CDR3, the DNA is TGTGCCAGCAGCAACCTCGACAGGGATTACAATGAGCAGTTCTTC.

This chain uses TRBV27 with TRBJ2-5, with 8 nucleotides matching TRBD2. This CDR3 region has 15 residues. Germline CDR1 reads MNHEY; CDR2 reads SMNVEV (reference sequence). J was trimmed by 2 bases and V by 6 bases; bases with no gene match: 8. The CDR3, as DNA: TGTGCCAGCAGCTCATCGGGGGGGGGACAAGAGACCCAGTACTTC. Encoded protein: CASSSSGGGQETQYF.

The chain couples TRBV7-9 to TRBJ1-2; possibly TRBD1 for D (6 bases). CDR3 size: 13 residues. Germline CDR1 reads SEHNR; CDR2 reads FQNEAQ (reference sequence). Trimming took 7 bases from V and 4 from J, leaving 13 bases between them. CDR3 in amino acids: CASTYGGAYGYTF. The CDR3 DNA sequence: TGTGCCAGCACCTACGGGGGGGCCTATGGCTACACCTTC.